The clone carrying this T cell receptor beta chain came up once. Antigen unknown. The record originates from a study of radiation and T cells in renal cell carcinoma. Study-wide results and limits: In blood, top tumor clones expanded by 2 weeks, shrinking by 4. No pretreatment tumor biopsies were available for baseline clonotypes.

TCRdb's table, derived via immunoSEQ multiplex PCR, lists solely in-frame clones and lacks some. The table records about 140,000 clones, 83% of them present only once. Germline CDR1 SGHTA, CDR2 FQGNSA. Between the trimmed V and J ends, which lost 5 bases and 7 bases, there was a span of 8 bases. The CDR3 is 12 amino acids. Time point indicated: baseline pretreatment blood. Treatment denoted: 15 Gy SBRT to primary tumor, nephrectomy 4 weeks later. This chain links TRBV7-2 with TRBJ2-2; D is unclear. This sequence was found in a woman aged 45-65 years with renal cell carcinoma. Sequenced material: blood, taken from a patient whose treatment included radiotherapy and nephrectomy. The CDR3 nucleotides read TGTGCCAGCAGCCAAGACGTCGGGGAGCTGTTTTTT. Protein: CASSQDVGELFF.